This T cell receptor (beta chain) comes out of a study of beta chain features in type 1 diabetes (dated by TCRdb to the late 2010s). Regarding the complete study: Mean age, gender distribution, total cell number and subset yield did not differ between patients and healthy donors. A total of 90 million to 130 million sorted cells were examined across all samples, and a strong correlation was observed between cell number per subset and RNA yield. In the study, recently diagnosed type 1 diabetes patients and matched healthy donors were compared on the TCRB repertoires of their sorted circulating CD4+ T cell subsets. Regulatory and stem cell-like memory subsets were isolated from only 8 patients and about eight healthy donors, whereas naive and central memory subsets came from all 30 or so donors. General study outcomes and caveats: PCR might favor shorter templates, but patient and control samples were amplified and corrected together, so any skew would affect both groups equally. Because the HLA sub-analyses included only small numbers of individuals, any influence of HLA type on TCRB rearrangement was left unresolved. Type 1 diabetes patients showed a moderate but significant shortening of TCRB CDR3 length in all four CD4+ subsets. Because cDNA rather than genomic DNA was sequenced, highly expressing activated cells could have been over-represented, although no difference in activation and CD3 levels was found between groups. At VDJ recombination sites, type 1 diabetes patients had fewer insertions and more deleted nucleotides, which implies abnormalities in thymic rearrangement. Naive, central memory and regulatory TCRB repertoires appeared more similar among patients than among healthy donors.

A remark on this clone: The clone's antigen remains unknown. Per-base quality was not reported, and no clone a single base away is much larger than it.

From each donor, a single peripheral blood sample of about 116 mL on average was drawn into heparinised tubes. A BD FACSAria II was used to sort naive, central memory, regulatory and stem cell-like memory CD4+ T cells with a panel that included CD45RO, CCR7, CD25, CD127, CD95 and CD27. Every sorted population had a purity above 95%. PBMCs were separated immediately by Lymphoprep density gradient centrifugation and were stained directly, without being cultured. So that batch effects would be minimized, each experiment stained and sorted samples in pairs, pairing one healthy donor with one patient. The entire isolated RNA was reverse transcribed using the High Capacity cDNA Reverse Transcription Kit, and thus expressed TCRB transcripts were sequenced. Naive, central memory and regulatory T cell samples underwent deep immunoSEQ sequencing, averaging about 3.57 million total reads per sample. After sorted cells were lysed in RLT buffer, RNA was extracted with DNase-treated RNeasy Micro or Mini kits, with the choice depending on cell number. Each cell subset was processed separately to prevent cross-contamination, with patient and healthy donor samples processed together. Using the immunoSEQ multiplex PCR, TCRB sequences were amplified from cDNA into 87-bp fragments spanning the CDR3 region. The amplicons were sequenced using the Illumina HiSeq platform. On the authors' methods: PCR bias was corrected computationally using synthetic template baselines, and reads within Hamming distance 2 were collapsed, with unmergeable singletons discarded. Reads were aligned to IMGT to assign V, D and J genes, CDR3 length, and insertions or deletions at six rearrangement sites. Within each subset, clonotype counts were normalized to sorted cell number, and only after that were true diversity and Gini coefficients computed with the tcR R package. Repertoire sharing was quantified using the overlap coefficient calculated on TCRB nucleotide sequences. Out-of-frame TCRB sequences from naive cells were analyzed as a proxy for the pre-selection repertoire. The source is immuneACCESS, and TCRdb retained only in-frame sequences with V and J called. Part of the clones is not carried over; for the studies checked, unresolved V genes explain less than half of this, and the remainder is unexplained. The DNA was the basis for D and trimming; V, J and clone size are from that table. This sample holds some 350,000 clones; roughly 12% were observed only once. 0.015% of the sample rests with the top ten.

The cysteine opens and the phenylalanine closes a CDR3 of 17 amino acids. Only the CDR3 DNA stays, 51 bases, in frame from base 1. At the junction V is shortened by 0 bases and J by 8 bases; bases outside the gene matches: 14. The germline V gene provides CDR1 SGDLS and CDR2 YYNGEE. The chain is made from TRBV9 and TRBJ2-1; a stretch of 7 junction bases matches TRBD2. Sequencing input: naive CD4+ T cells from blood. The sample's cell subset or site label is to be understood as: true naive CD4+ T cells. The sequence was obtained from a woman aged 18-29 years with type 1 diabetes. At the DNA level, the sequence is TGTGCCAGCAGCGTAGCGCCTCCTGGGGGAGGGCCCGATGAGCAGTTCTTC. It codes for CASSVAPPGGGPDEQFF.